These T cell receptor beta chains were read from a single sample in a study of T cells in narcolepsy. Profiling relied on immunoSEQ multiplex PCR, and the TCRdb table lists in-frame clones only, not all of them. The sample records under 25,000 clones, approximately 84% being singletons. The sequencing input was CD45RA- memory CD4+ T cells from PBMCs. Source of these receptors: a human donor with narcolepsy. Both conserved end residues are part of each CDR3. Each record gives: clone size, D gene, J gene, V gene, CDR3 DNA, CDR3 protein. The D gene is left open where the match is weak. Only some rows state a clone size, as once, few, many or a class for expanded clones.

NA	NA	TRBJ1-4	TRBV5-4	TGTGCCAGCTCACAGAGAAATGAAAAACTGTTTTTT	CASSQRNEKLFF
NA	NA	TRBJ2-7	TRBV7-3	TGTGCCAGCAGCTTAGGAGTCTACGAGCAGTACTTC	CASSLGVYEQYF
NA	TRBD1	TRBJ1-1	TRBV13	TGTGCCAGCAGCTCCAGGGGGACTGAAGCTTTCTTT	CASSSRGTEAFF
NA	TRBD2	TRBJ2-6	TRBV5-1	TGCGCCAGCAGCTTGCCCGGACTAGCGGGAGGCACGGAGAGAGCTGGGGCCAACGTCCTGACTTTC	CASSLPGLAGGTERAGANVLTF
NA	NA	TRBJ2-3	TRBV4-2	TGTGCCAGCAGCCAGCTTACAGGGATGTATTCAGATACGCAGTATTTT	CASSQLTGMYSDTQYF
NA	NA	TRBJ1-3	TRBV6-1	TGTGCCAGCAGTGGGGCTATCGGGGCGGGAAACACCATATATTTT	CASSGAIGAGNTIYF
NA	NA	TRBJ2-2	TRBV4-3	TGCGCCAGCAGCCAAGATTCGGTGGACGGAGACATCACCGGGGAGCTGTTTTTT	CASSQDSVDGDITGELFF
few	NA	TRBJ2-3	TRBV12-5	TGTGCTAGTGGTTTGTGGGGTACAGATACGCAGTATTTT	CASGLWGTDTQYF
NA	TRBD2	TRBJ2-4	TRBV2	TGTGCCAGCAGTGAGGGGACTAGCAGAAAAAACATTCAGTACTTC	CASSEGTSRKNIQYF
NA	NA	TRBJ1-5	TRBV5-6	TGTGCCAGCAGCTACCGGGGGATTAATCAGCCCCAGCATTTT	CASSYRGINQPQHF
NA	NA	TRBJ1-2	TRBV9	TGTGCCAGCAGCGATGGCATGGGAGAGCGGTATGGCTACACCTTC	CASSDGMGERYGYTF
NA	NA	TRBJ2-3	TRBV21-1	TGTGCCAGCAGCAAAGCCCCTTTCGGGCTAGCGGGAGTTTCGTTGAATGATACGCAGTATTTT	CASSKAPFGLAGVSLNDTQYF
NA	NA	TRBJ1-3	TRBV5-1	TGCGCCAGCAGCTTGGCAGCGACGGGGACCTCGGGTGGAAACACCATATATTTT	CASSLAATGTSGGNTIYF
NA	NA	TRBJ2-7	TRBV2	TGTGCCAGCAGTGAAGCCCTTACATTGACGGAAAGCTCCTACGAGCAGTACTTC	CASSEALTLTESSYEQYF
NA	NA	TRBJ2-1	TRBV27	TGTGCCAGCAGTTTATGGAGGGCCCCCTACAATGAGCAGTTCTTC	CASSLWRAPYNEQFF
NA	NA	TRBJ2-5	TRBV29-1	TGCAGCATTCAGACAGGCGAGACCCAGTACTTC	CSIQTGETQYF
NA	NA	TRBJ2-1	TRBV29-1	TGCAGCGTTCTCGCTTCCCATGAGCAGTTCTTC	CSVLASHEQFF
NA	NA	TRBJ2-2	TRBV10-3	TGTGCCATCAGTGAGGCAACCTCGGGAGGGGAGCTGTTTTTT	CAISEATSGGELFF
NA	NA	TRBJ2-2	TRBV7-2	TGTGCCAGTCCGCCCGTTGGCGGCGGGGAGCTGTTTTTT	CASPPVGGGELFF
NA	NA	TRBJ2-5	TRBV7-9	TGTGCCAGCATGGGCCGGGGTAGGATCCAAGAGACCCAGTACTTC	CASMGRGRIQETQYF
NA	NA	TRBJ2-5	TRBV5-1	TGCGCCAGCAGCTATACACAACAGGGCGGGGAGACCCAGTACTTC	CASSYTQQGGETQYF
NA	NA	TRBJ1-1	TRBV5-1	TGCGCCAGCAGCTCCCGGGGAAGGACGAACACTGAAGCTTTCTTT	CASSSRGRTNTEAFF
NA	NA	TRBJ2-6	TRBV7-2	TGTGCCAGCAGCCCCAAGGGCTTCTCTGGGGCCAACGTCCTGACTTTC	CASSPKGFSGANVLTF
once	NA	TRBJ2-5	TRBV5-1	TGCGCCAGCAGCTACACGGACGGTCGACAAGAGACCCAGTACTTC	CASSYTDGRQETQYF
NA	TRBD1	TRBJ2-1	TRBV7-9	TGTGCCAGCAGCCCACTCCGGACAGGGTTCTACAATGAGCAGTTCTTC	CASSPLRTGFYNEQFF
NA	NA	TRBJ2-1	TRBV6-5	TGTGCCAGCAGTTACAGCTTCGGGGGCAATGAGCAGTTCTTC	CASSYSFGGNEQFF
NA	NA	TRBJ2-7	TRBV5-1	TGCGCCAGCAGCTTAGGCCCCGGGTACGAGCAGTACTTC	CASSLGPGYEQYF
NA	TRBD1	TRBJ1-1	TRBV7-6	TGTGCCAGCAGCCCGAGACAGGGGAAGAACACTGAAGCTTTCTTT	CASSPRQGKNTEAFF
NA	NA	TRBJ1-5	TRBV28	TGTGCCAGCAGCCCCAATGGGAATCAGCCCCAGCATTTT	CASSPNGNQPQHF
once	TRBD1	TRBJ1-1	TRBV6-1	TGTGCCAGCAGTTTCACGACAGGGAGCACTGAAGCTTTCTTT	CASSFTTGSTEAFF
few	TRBD2	TRBJ2-3	TRBV5-4	TGTGCCAGCAGCCCCGGACTAGCGGGCACAGATACGCAGTATTTT	CASSPGLAGTDTQYF
NA	NA	TRBJ2-1	TRBV10-1	TGCGCCAGCAGTCAAGGGGCCCCCTACAATGAGCAGTTCTTC	CASSQGAPYNEQFF
once	NA	TRBJ1-4	TRBV11-2	TGTGCCAGCAGCTTAGGACAGCTAGCAACTAATGAAAAACTGTTTTTT	CASSLGQLATNEKLFF
once	NA	TRBJ2-7	TRBV2	TGTGCCAGCAGGGGGGGCACCTACGAGCAGTACTTC	CASRGGTYEQYF
NA	NA	TRBJ1-1	TRBV9	TGTGCCAGCAGCGTAGAAGACGGGAGGGTCACTGAAGCTTTCTTT	CASSVEDGRVTEAFF
NA	TRBD2	TRBJ2-1	TRBV7-9	TGTGCCAGCAGCCGGACTAGCGGGAGTTTCAATGAGCAGTTCTTC	CASSRTSGSFNEQFF
NA	NA	TRBJ2-2	TRBV5-4	TGTGCCAGCAGCTTGGCCCTTAGGGGGGCTGGTACCGGGGAGCTGTTTTTT	CASSLALRGAGTGELFF
NA	NA	TRBJ1-2	TRBV28	TGTGCCAGCAGTTCACAACAGGGAACTGGCTACACCTTC	CASSSQQGTGYTF
NA	TRBD2	TRBJ2-7	TRBV7-2	TGTGCCAGCAGCAAAAGGGCCCATATTAGCGGGGCATCCTACGAGCAGTACTTC	CASSKRAHISGASYEQYF
NA	NA	TRBJ2-3	TRBV7-9	TGTGCCAGCAGCACTCGACGACCGAAGGGGGTGGGCCCAGATACGCAGTATTTT	CASSTRRPKGVGPDTQYF
NA	NA	TRBJ2-1	TRBV21-1	TGTGCCAGCAGCAAAGTTACTAGCGGGAGTTGTTCCAATGAGCAGTTCTTC	CASSKVTSGSCSNEQFF
NA	NA	TRBJ2-5	TRBV7-8	TGTGCCAGCAGCCGTCAGCTAGGGGAGACCCAGTACTTC	CASSRQLGETQYF
NA	NA	TRBJ1-1	TRBV19	TGTGCCAGCTATAAAAACACTGAAGCTTTCTTT	CASYKNTEAFF
NA	NA	TRBJ2-3	TRBV29-1	TGCAGCTTCGAGACAGGCACAGATACGCAGTATTTT	CSFETGTDTQYF
few	TRBD2	TRBJ2-1	TRBV18	TGTGCCAGCTCACCACCCCTAGCGGGAGGGACCTACAATGAGCAGTTCTTC	CASSPPLAGGTYNEQFF
NA	NA	TRBJ2-2	TRBV4-3	TGCGCCAGCAGCCAAGGTTTCACCGGGGAGCTGTTTTTT	CASSQGFTGELFF
NA	TRBD1	TRBJ1-1	TRBV5-1	TGCGCCAGCAGCCCAGGGACAGGAAGTACCAACACTGAAGCTTTCTTT	CASSPGTGSTNTEAFF
NA	TRBD2	TRBJ2-1	TRBV7-9	TGTGCCAGCAGCTTAGTTGTGCTAGCGGGAGGCAATGAGCAGTTCTTC	CASSLVVLAGGNEQFF
NA	TRBD1	TRBJ1-5	TRBV7-8	TGTGCCAGCAGCTTATCCATCCGGGACAGGTTTATTGATAGCAATCAGCCCCAGCATTTT	CASSLSIRDRFIDSNQPQHF